These T cell receptor beta chains were read from a single sample in a study of blood T cell repertoires in COVID-19. The assay was immunoSEQ multiplex PCR, and TCRdb's table has in-frame clones only and misses some. Here the sample spans roughly 50,000 clones, 84% being singletons. What was sequenced was peripheral blood. The origin of the receptors is a woman aged 80 or over with acute or convalescent COVID-19. Both conserved end residues are trimmed from each CDR3.

V: TRBV3-1/TRBV3-2; length: 11; CDR3: ASSPEGGREQF
V: TRBV11-3; length: 14; CDR3: PSSLGRGGVRSEAF
V: TRBV28; length: 12; CDR3: ASSSGGSNQPQH
V: TRBV7-8; length: 12; CDR3: ASSQTVSNQPQH
V: TRBV9; length: 14; CDR3: ASSPRLAPTYNEQF
V: TRBV14; length: 12; CDR3: ASSQDRGSGGYT
V: TRBV2; length: 13; CDR3: ASSGGAVLMDEQF
V: TRBV7-9; length: 11; CDR3: ASSRDYYNEQF
V: TRBV5-1; length: 11; CDR3: ASSPAGEETQY
V: TRBV29-1; length: 10; CDR3: SVQGVTYEQY
V: TRBV6-5; length: 12; CDR3: ASSGGQTPYGYT
V: TRBV2; length: 13; CDR3: ASSPTLVGGNTIY
V: TRBV6-5; length: 12; CDR3: ASSRSRDSYGYT
V: TRBV6-1; length: 12; CDR3: ASSELTAGYGYT
V: TRBV24-1; length: 12; CDR3: ATSGTREGYGYT
V: TRBV3-1/TRBV3-2; length: 10; CDR3: ASSGGAHGYT
V: TRBV7-9; length: 12; CDR3: ASSPDTGRETQY
V: TRBV6-2/TRBV6-3; length: 11; CDR3: ASSKGGNYGYT
V: TRBV5-4; length: 12; CDR3: ASSSRDTGTEAF
V: TRBV25-1; length: 11; CDR3: ASTPGRGHTIY
V: TRBV3-1/TRBV3-2; length: 13; CDR3: ASSHLGQAMSGYT
V: TRBV7-2; length: 13; CDR3: ASSPQVVSHNEQF
V: TRBV6-1; length: 14; CDR3: ASSAPVSGGSYEQY
V: TRBV15; length: 13; CDR3: ATSRGDREGYEQY
V: TRBV6-5; length: 13; CDR3: ASSYPSGGRYTQY
V: TRBV6-6; length: 13; CDR3: ASSRNPGGTGELF
V: TRBV3-1/TRBV3-2; length: 12; CDR3: ASSPRDRRTEAF
V: TRBV11-3; length: 14; CDR3: ASSLTQGASIGGYT
V: TRBV5-6; length: 13; CDR3: ASSGGPGLPNEQF
V: TRBV7-8; length: 12; CDR3: ASSSDTADHTQY
V: TRBV6-6; length: 11; CDR3: ASSKDRATEAF
V: TRBV3-1/TRBV3-2; length: 10; CDR3: ASSQSGTEAF
V: TRBV7-9; length: 14; CDR3: ASSGETGESSYEQY
V: TRBV19; length: 10; CDR3: ATSGFNYGYT
V: TRBV3-1/TRBV3-2; length: 13; CDR3: ASSQVQASVIGYT
V: TRBV6-5; length: 11; CDR3: ASSYSSTDLRF
V: TRBV27; length: 14; CDR3: ASSLRGGGGTGELF